The clone carrying this T cell receptor (beta chain) was counted ten times or more. Its antigen is as yet unknown. The data are from a study of neurological immune-mediated disorders. Broader study findings: In HTLV-1-associated myelopathy, TCR clonal expansion was greatest, and in multiple sclerosis it was least, below healthy controls. CDR3 amino acid sequences of expanded clones were not shared across subjects, a result suggesting private repertoires in all groups.

The cDNA was synthesized by 5'RACE incorporating 10-nucleotide random UMIs. The yield of each sequencing run was over 180 million TCR-beta sequences from 15-18 subjects. MiXCR was run by TCRdb on the 5' RACE reads, yielding one entry per CDR3 protein. The data contain roughly 16,000 distinct CDR3 sequences, over 12% of them seen just once; the ten biggest clones take up 12% to 15%. The ends were cut back, 5 bases at V and 2 bases at J, with 10 bases in the middle. CDR3 size: 15 residues. The V gene's germline CDR1 is MNHEY and CDR2 SVGEGT. The chain combines TRBV6-2 or TRBV6-3 with TRBJ2-6; no definite D call. Input material: PBMCs. The sequence derives from a man in his sixties with HTLV-1-associated myelopathy (HAM/TSP). In DNA form, the CDR3 reads TGTGCCAGCAGTCTGCTGGGGACTGGGGCCAACGTCCTGACTTTC. This gives the protein CASSLLGTGANVLTF.